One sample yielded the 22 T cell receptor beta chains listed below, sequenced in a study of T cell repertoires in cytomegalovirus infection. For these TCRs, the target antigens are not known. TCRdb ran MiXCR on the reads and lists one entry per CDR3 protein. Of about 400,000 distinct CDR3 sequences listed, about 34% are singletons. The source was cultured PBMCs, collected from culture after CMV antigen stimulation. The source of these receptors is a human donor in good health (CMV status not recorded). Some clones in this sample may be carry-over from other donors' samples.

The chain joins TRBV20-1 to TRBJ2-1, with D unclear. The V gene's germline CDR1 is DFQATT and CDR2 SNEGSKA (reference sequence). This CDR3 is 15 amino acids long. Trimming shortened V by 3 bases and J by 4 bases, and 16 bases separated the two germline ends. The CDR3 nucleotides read TGCAGTGCTAGTTCTGGGAAGAAGGTTTACAATGAGCAGTTCTTC. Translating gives CSASSGKKVYNEQFF.

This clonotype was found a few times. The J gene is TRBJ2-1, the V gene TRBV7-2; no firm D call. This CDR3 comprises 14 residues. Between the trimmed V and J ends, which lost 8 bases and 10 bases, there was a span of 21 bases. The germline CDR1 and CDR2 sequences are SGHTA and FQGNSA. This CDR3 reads CASGPKVRLGEQFF. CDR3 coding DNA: TGTGCCAGCGGCCCCAAGGTCCGGCTAGGGGAGCAGTTCTTC.

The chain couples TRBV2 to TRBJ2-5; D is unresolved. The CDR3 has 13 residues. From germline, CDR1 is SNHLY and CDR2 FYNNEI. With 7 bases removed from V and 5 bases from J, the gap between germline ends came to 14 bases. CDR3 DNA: TGTGCCAGCAAAAGGCAGGTTGGCGAGACCCAGTACTTC. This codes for CASKRQVGETQYF.

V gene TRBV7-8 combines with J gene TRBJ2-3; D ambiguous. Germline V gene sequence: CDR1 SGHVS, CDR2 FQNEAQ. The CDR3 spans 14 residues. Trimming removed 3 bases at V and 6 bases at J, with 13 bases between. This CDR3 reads CASSLELGRDTQYF. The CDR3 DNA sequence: TGTGCCAGCAGCTTGGAACTCGGGCGGGATACGCAGTATTTT.

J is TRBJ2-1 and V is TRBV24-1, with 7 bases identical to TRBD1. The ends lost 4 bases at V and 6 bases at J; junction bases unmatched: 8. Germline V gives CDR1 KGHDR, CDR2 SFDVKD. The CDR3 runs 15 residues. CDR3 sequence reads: CATSDRQGAANEQFF. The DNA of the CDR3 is TGTGCCACCAGTGACCGACAGGGTGCGGCCAATGAGCAGTTCTTC.

The CDR3 sequence: CASSPKRELADTQYF. CDR3 DNA sequence: TGTGCCAGTAGCCCTAAGCGGGAGCTGGCAGATACGCAGTATTTT. This chain joins TRBV19 and TRBJ2-3; 8 bases agree with TRBD2. This CDR3 has 15 amino acids. Germline trimming cut 6 bases from V and 4 bases from J; bases unmatched to any gene: 9. Germline CDR1 LNHDA, CDR2 SQIVND (reference sequence).

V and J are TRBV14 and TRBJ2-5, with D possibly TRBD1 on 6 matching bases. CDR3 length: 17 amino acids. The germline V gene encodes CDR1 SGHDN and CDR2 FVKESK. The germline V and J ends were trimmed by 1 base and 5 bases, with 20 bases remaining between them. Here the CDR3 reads CASSQGKRTVRGETQYF. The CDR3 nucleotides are TGTGCCAGCAGCCAAGGGAAGCGGACAGTTCGTGGGGAGACCCAGTACTTC.

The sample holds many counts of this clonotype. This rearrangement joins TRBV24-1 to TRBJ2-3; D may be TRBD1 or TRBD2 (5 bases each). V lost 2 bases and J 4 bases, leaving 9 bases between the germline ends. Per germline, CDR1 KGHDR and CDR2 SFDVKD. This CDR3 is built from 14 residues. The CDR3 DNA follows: TGTGCCACCAGTGATTCTGGGGGTTCAGATACGCAGTATTTT. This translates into CATSDSGGSDTQYF.

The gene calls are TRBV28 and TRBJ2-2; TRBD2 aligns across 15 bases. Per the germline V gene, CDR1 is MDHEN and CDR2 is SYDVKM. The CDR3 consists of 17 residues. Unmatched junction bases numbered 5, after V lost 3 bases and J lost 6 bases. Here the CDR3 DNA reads TGTGCCAGCAGTTTCGGACTAGCGGGAGGGCCACCCGGGGAGCTGTTTTTT. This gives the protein CASSFGLAGGPPGELFF.

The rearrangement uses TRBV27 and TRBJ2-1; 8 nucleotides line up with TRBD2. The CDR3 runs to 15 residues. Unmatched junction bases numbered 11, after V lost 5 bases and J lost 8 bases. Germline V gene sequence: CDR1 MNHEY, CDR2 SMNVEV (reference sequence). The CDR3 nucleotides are TGTGCCAGCAGTCCAGCGGGGCTAGCGGGCCATGAGCAGTTCTTC. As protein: CASSPAGLAGHEQFF.

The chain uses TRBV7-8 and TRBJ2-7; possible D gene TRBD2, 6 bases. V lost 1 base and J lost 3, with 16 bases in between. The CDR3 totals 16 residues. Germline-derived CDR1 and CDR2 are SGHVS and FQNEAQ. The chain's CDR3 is CASSLGPSENNYEQYF. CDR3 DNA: TGTGCCAGCAGCTTAGGGCCTAGCGAGAATAACTACGAGCAGTACTTC.

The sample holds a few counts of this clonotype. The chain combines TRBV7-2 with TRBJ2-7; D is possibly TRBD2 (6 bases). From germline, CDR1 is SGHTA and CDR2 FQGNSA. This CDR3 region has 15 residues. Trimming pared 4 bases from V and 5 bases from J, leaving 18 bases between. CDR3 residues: CASSYFGGNYDEQYF. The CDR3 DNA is TGTGCCAGCAGCTACTTCGGCGGGAATTACGACGAGCAGTACTTC.

The CDR3: CASSPERWSSAANVLTF. The CDR3 nucleotides are TGTGCCAGCAGCCCAGAGCGGTGGAGCTCCGCTGCCAACGTCCTGACTTTC. The rearrangement joins TRBV12-3 or TRBV12-4 to TRBJ2-6, with TRBD2 as a possible D gene (5 bases). The CDR3 has 17 amino acids. With 6 bases removed from V and 7 bases from J, the gap between germline ends came to 22 bases.

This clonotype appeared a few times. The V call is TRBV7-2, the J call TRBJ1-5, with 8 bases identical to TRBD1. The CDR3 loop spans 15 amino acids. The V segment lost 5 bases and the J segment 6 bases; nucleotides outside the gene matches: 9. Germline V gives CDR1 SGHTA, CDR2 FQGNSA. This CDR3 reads CASSRDRGGGQPQHF. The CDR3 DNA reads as TGTGCCAGCAGCCGTGACAGGGGCGGGGGTCAGCCCCAGCATTTT.

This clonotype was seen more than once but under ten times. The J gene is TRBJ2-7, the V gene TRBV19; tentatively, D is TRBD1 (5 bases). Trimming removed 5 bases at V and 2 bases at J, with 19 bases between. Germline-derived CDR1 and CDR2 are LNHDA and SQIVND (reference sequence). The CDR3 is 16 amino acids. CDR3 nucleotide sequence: TGTGCCAGTAGTCAACCAGACAGAGTTGATCCCTACGAGCAGTACTTC. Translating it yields CASSQPDRVDPYEQYF. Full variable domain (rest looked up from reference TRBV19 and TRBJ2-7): DGGITQSPKYLFRKEGQNVTLSCEQNLNHDAMYWYRQDPGQGLRLIYYSQIVNDFQKGDIAEGYSVSREKKESFPLTVTSAQKNPTAFYLCASSQPDRVDPYEQYFGPGTRLTVT.

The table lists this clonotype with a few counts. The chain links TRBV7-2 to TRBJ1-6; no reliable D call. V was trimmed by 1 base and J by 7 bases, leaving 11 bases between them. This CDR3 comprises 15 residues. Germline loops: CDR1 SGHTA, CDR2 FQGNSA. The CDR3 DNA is TGTGCCAGCAGCTTAGGATCCGTTGGGAATTCACCCCTCCACTTT. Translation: CASSLGSVGNSPLHF. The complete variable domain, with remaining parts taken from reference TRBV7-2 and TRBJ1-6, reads GAGVSQSPSNKVTEKGKDVELRCDPISGHTALYWYRQSLGQGLEFLIYFQGNSAPDKSGLPSDRFSAERTGGSVSTLTIQRTQQEDSAVYLCASSLGSVGNSPLHFGNGTRLTVT.

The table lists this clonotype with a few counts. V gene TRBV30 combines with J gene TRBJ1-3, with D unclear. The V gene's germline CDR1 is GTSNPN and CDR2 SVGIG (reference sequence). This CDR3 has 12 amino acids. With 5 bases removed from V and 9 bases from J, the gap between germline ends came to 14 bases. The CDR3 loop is CAWGVSVGTIYF. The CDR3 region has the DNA TGTGCCTGGGGGGTCTCCGTGGGCACCATATATTTT.

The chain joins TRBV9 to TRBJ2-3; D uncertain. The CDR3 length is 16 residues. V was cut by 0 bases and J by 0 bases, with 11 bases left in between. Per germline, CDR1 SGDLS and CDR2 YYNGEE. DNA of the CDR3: TGTGCCAGCAGCGTAGGAGGCTTACTCAGCACAGATACGCAGTATTTT. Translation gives CASSVGGLLSTDTQYF.

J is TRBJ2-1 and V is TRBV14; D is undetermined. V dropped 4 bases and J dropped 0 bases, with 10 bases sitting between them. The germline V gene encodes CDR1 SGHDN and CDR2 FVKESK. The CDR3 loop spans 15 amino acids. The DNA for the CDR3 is TGTGCCAGCAGCCCTCGGTACAGCTCCTACAATGAGCAGTTCTTC. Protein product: CASSPRYSSYNEQFF.

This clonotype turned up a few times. Here the CDR3 DNA reads TGCAGTGCTAAAACTACGGGACAGGGGTTATACTCCTACAATGAGCAGTTCTTC. Protein product: CSAKTTGQGLYSYNEQFF. This chain uses TRBV20-1 with TRBJ2-1; 10 bases fit TRBD1. Germline V gene lookup returns CDR1 DFQATT and CDR2 SNEGSKA (reference sequence). The CDR3 consists of 18 residues. The J segment lost 0 bases and the V segment lost 4 bases, leaving 12 bases of the junction unmatched.

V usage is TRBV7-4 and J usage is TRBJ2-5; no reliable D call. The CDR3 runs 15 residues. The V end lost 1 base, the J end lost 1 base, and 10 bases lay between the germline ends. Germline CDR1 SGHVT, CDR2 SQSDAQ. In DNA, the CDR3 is TGTGCCAGCAGCTTAGTACCGGGCGGCCAAGAGACCCAGTACTTC. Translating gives CASSLVPGGQETQYF.

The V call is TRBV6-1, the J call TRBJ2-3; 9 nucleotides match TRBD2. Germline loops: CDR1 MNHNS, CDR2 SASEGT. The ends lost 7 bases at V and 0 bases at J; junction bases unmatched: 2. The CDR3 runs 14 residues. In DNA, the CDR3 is TGTGCCAGCACTCTAGCGGGGAGCACAGATACGCAGTATTTT. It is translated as CASTLAGSTDTQYF.